This T cell receptor beta chain comes out of a study of shared clonotypes between healthy human individuals. Overall study findings and caveats: Larger estimated richness was generally seen in naive subsets than in memory subsets. Some naive CD4 clonotypes, around 5%, turned up in common across several donors. Exclusively blood specimens were collected; tissue repertoires likely differ.

The naive CD8 fraction comprised CD45RO-negative cells positively selected for CCR7 and excluded terminally differentiated effector memory CD45RA+ cells. The repertoire was sequenced with immunoSEQ multiplex PCR; TCRdb's copy has only in-frame clones and lacks some. The sample lists around 1.9 million clones, 90% to 95% occurring once. CDR3 size: 14 residues. The V and J ends lost 6 bases and 2 bases, in that order; junction bases with no gene match: 4. Germline values: CDR1 MDHEN, CDR2 SYDVKM. On this clone itself: Its target is unknown. Other nucleotide sequences from this sample produce the same CDR3.

This receptor was obtained from a man between 18 and 35 years old in good health. Some clones in this sample may be carry-over from other donors' samples. The sequenced sample consisted of naive CD8+ T cells from PBMCs. The chain has TRBV28 and TRBJ2-7, with TRBD2 matching 10 bases. The CDR3 sequence: CASSLAGETYEQYF. The DNA of the CDR3 is TGTGCCAGCAGCCTAGCGGGGGAAACCTACGAGCAGTACTTC.